This T cell receptor beta chain stems from a study of CD8 T cells in ankylosing spondylitis. Overall study results and limits: In ankylosing spondylitis patients, matched synovial fluid reportedly showed significant enrichment of disease-linked clones. Several of the motif variants were reported before in synovial fluid and blood from reactive arthritis.

This clonotype was seen a handful of times. The antigen is undetermined. TCRdb redid the calling of the 5' RACE reads with MiXCR, one entry per CDR3 protein. The table includes around 320,000 distinct CDR3 sequences, under 25% detected once. Germline CDR1 and CDR2: MNHEY and SVGAGI. This CDR3 region has 14 residues. Trimming took 6 bases from V and 4 from J, leaving 15 bases between them. This TCR came from a female donor with ankylosing spondylitis or in good health (not recorded which). This sequence joins TRBV6-5 and TRBJ1-2; D might be TRBD1 (6 bases). Sequenced: blood, either unsorted or a sorted T cell fraction (not recorded which). CDR3 in DNA: TGTGCCAGCAGCCGGGGGGGGCTGGTCTATGGCTACACCTTC. Translating it yields CASSRGGLVYGYTF.